What follows are 2 T cell receptor beta chains derived from one specimen sequenced in a study of OX40 agonist ivuxolimab in advanced cancers. Sequencing was performed with immunoSEQ multiplex PCR; in TCRdb, only in-frame clones are kept and a portion is missing. The data show over 80,000 clones, with less than 90% seen just once and around 5.5% held by the top ten. The material was CD4+ or CD8+ T cells sorted from blood, obtained in a trial of the OX40 agonist ivuxolimab. These receptors originate from an adult with an advanced solid tumor such as melanoma, head and neck, liver or kidney cancer.

This chain uses TRBV27 with TRBJ2-1, with 7 positions matching TRBD1. This CDR3 region has 13 residues. With 6 bases clipped from V and 4 bases from J, the junction kept 3 bases outside the gene matches. Germline CDR1 MNHEY, CDR2 SMNVEV (reference sequence). CDR3 DNA sequence: TGTGCCAGCAGCTGGGACAGTTACAATGAGCAGTTCTTC. Translation: CASSWDSYNEQFF.

V is TRBV5-8 and J is TRBJ2-1; D uncertain. The V and J ends lost 1 base and 2 bases respectively, with 7 bases between them. The germline V gene has CDR1 SGHTS and CDR2 YDEGEE. The CDR3 consists of 14 residues. The CDR3 DNA is TGTGCCAGCAGCTTGTTACAGACCTACAATGAGCAGTTCTTC. Its protein product is CASSLLQTYNEQFF.